The 19 T cell receptor beta chains in this list originate from one sample, sequenced in a study of OX40 agonist ivuxolimab in advanced cancers. The repertoire was sequenced with immunoSEQ multiplex PCR; TCRdb's copy has only in-frame clones and lacks some. This sample has approximately 10,000 clones, with roughly 86% found just once. This specimen was CD4+ or CD8+ T cells sorted from blood, taken in a trial of the OX40 agonist ivuxolimab. The receptors stem from an adult with an advanced solid tumor such as melanoma, head and neck, liver or kidney cancer.

The V and J genes are TRBV11-1 and TRBJ2-1; TRBD2 matches at 12 bases. CDR3 length equals 18 residues. Per the germline V gene, CDR1 is SGHAT and CDR2 is FQDESV (reference sequence). Germline trimming cut 0 bases from V and 0 bases from J; bases unmatched to any gene: 3. CDR3 in amino acids: CASSLALAGGSSYNEQFF. The CDR3 region has the DNA TGTGCCAGCAGCTTAGCCCTAGCGGGGGGGAGCTCCTACAATGAGCAGTTCTTC.

This chain uses TRBV5-2 with TRBJ2-1. TRBV5-2 is described as a pseudogene. This CDR3 region has 17 residues. CDR3 protein: CASSQLPGGTFGNEQFF. In nucleotides, the CDR3 is TGCGCCAGCAGCCAACTACCTGGGGGGACATTTGGTAATGAGCAGTTCTTC.

The rearrangement links TRBV27 to TRBJ1-2; D unclear. Germline values: CDR1 MNHEY, CDR2 SMNVEV (reference sequence). The CDR3 runs to 14 residues. V lost 4 bases and J lost 0, with 9 bases in between. CDR3 DNA: TGTGCCAGCAGTTCGTGGGGAACTAACTATGGCTACACCTTC. Its protein product is CASSSWGTNYGYTF.

The gene calls are TRBV11-2 and TRBJ2-7; no clear D gene. The CDR3 totals 12 residues. The germline gives CDR1 SGHAT, CDR2 FQNNGV. With 4 bases removed from V and 7 bases from J, the gap between germline ends came to 11 bases. The CDR3 DNA follows: TGTGCCAGCAGCTCGGAAAGACCGGAGCAGTACTTC. It translates to CASSSERPEQYF.

The V gene is TRBV15, the J gene TRBJ2-2; D is tentatively TRBD1 or TRBD2 (6 bases each). Between the trimmed V and J ends, which lost 3 bases and 6 bases, there was a span of 8 bases. The germline V gene encodes CDR1 LNHNV and CDR2 YYDKDF (reference sequence). The length of the CDR3 is 13 residues. This chain's CDR3 is CATSREGAGELFF. The CDR3 coding sequence is TGTGCCACCAGCAGGGAGGGGGCCGGGGAGCTGTTTTTT.

This rearrangement joins TRBV7-3 to TRBJ2-1; D uncertain. CDR3 length: 14 residues. V was trimmed by 5 bases and J by 3 bases, leaving 11 bases between them. The germline V gene has CDR1 SGHTA and CDR2 FQGTGA. CDR3 DNA: TGTGCCAGCAGCGTACAAGGTGGCTACAATGAGCAGTTCTTC. Protein: CASSVQGGYNEQFF.

CDR3 bases: TGTGCCAGCAGTACCTCAGGGGTCCACTCTGGAAACACCATATATTTT. This encodes CASSTSGVHSGNTIYF. The chain carries TRBV28 and TRBJ1-3; possibly TRBD1 for D (6 bases). With 5 bases removed from V and 0 bases from J, the gap between germline ends came to 14 bases. The CDR3 extends over 16 amino acids. Germline values: CDR1 MDHEN, CDR2 SYDVKM.

This rearrangement joins TRBV7-3 to TRBJ2-3; TRBD2 agrees at 14 bases. The germline CDR1 and CDR2 sequences are SGHTA and FQGTGA. The CDR3 covers 16 residues. Trimming took 5 bases from V and 3 from J; bases not matched to a gene: 4. In nucleotides, the CDR3 is TGTGCCAGCAGCCCGGGACTAGCGGGAGCGACAGATACGCAGTATTTT. Translating gives CASSPGLAGATDTQYF.

The V gene is TRBV19, the J gene TRBJ2-1; D is tentatively TRBD1 or TRBD2 (5 bases each). V was trimmed by 3 bases and J by 0 bases, leaving 9 bases between them. The CDR3 length is 15 residues. Germline CDR1 LNHDA, CDR2 SQIVND (reference sequence). The CDR3 spells CASSIGTSSYNEQFF. In nucleotides, the CDR3 is TGTGCCAGTAGTATTGGGACGAGCTCCTACAATGAGCAGTTCTTC.

V and J are TRBV7-3 and TRBJ2-7; D might be TRBD1 (5 bases). The germline V and J ends were trimmed by 5 bases and 1 base, with 9 bases remaining between them. Germline CDR1 is SGHTA and CDR2 is FQGTGA. The CDR3 is made up of 13 amino acids. CDR3 coding DNA: TGTGCCAGCAGCCCCTCAGGGTCCTACGAGCAGTACTTC. Its translation: CASSPSGSYEQYF.

The chain employs TRBV28 and TRBJ2-2; D ambiguous. V was trimmed by 2 bases and J by 5 bases, leaving 6 bases between them. The CDR3 is made up of 13 amino acids. Germline CDR1 and CDR2: MDHEN and SYDVKM. The CDR3 region has the DNA TGTGCCAGCAGTTTAAAGGGTACCGGGGAGCTGTTTTTT. Its protein is CASSLKGTGELFF.

The chain uses TRBV9 and TRBJ2-7; D is uncertain. Germline CDR1 is SGDLS and CDR2 is YYNGEE. Trimming left V 0 bases short and J 0 bases short, with 4 bases between. The CDR3 sequence is 13 residues long. This CDR3 reads CASSVGSSYEQYF. The CDR3 DNA reads TGTGCCAGCAGCGTAGGCAGCTCCTACGAGCAGTACTTC.

The chain links TRBV28 to TRBJ1-2; tentatively, D is TRBD1 (6 bases). Between the trimmed V and J ends, which lost 6 bases and 8 bases, there was a span of 16 bases. This CDR3 region has 13 residues. Germline CDR1 MDHEN, CDR2 SYDVKM. This CDR3 reads CASSYPDSLGYTF. The CDR3 nucleotides read TGTGCCAGCAGCTATCCGGACAGTTTAGGCTACACCTTC.

The chain is built from TRBV10-3 and TRBJ1-1; D possibly corresponds to TRBD1 (5 bases). Germline values: CDR1 ENHRY, CDR2 SYGVKD. Trimming removed 2 bases from V and 2 bases from J, with 9 bases in between. CDR3 length: 14 residues. The CDR3 reads CAISEMGPNTEAFF. CDR3 DNA: TGTGCCATCAGTGAGATGGGGCCTAACACTGAAGCTTTCTTT.

V is TRBV6-4 and J is TRBJ2-1; 8 nucleotides line up with TRBD2. This CDR3 has 16 residues. Germline V lookup: CDR1 MRHNA, CDR2 SNTAGT. Unmatched junction bases numbered 9, after V lost 0 bases and J lost 8 bases. CDR3 DNA sequence: TGTGCCAGCAGTGACTCGGGAGCGGGAGATATCGATGAGCAGTTCTTC. Encoded protein: CASSDSGAGDIDEQFF.

V usage is TRBV27 and J usage is TRBJ2-7; the match to TRBD2 covers 9 bases. V lost 3 bases to trimming and J lost 5 bases; unmatched junction nucleotides: 11. Germline V gene data show CDR1 as MNHEY and CDR2 as SMNVEV (reference sequence). This CDR3 has 16 residues. The CDR3: CASSLGSGRYANEQYF. The CDR3 DNA reads TGTGCCAGCAGTTTGGGCAGCGGGAGGTACGCTAACGAGCAGTACTTC.

The V gene is TRBV30, the J gene TRBJ2-1; TRBD2 matches at 7 bases. Germline loops: CDR1 GTSNPN, CDR2 SVGIG (reference sequence). V lost 2 bases, J lost 3 bases, and 13 bases stayed unmatched. This CDR3 contains 17 residues. The CDR3 reads CAWSSSALERDYNEQFF. CDR3 sequence (DNA): TGTGCCTGGAGTTCCTCGGCATTGGAGCGGGACTACAATGAGCAGTTCTTC.

In this sample, this clone turned up once. The V gene is TRBV11-2, the J gene TRBJ2-5; 14 nucleotides line up with TRBD2. The V gene's germline CDR1 is SGHAT and CDR2 FQNNGV. The CDR3 length is 17 residues. V lost 1 base and J lost 2; bases outside the gene matches: 3. DNA of the CDR3: TGTGCCAGCAGCTTAGGGGGACTAGCGGGAGTACAAGAGACCCAGTACTTC. Protein sequence: CASSLGGLAGVQETQYF.

The rearrangement links TRBV4-1 to TRBJ2-7; D perhaps matches TRBD1 (6 bases). The CDR3 is made up of 15 amino acids. Looked up from germline, CDR1 is MGHRA and CDR2 is YSYEKL. Trimming cost V 0 bases and J 0 bases, with 9 bases left between them. The CDR3 DNA follows: TGCGCCAGCAGCCAAGACACAGGGCCCTCCTACGAGCAGTACTTC. It encodes CASSQDTGPSYEQYF.